This entry lists 29 T cell receptor beta chains sequenced from one sample in a study of blood T cells in healthy people across ages. PCR was performed a second time for 7 to 11 cycles using a sample-barcoded 5' primer and a J-beta primer mix. Each CDR3 protein is one row after TCRdb ran MiXCR on the 5' RACE reads. Found here are about 1.4 million distinct CDR3 sequences, around 55% of them singletons; the top ten hold approximately 7%. The sample taken for sequencing was blood. The receptors derive from a man in his late teens or twenties in good health.

The V gene is TRBV10-1, the J gene TRBJ2-7; TRBD2 matches at 8 bases. The CDR3 is 15 amino acids. V shed 3 bases, J shed 0 bases, and the junction held 4 bases outside the gene matches. Germline V gene sequence: CDR1 WNHNN, CDR2 SYGVQD (reference sequence). DNA of the CDR3: TGCGCCAGCAGTGACGGACTAGCACGCTCCTACGAGCAGTACTTC. Protein: CASSDGLARSYEQYF.

This chain joins TRBV4-3 and TRBJ2-3; D not certain. Germline-derived CDR1 and CDR2 are LGHNA and YSLEER. The CDR3 is 16 residues long. The V gene lost 0 bases and the J gene lost 4 bases, with 14 bases spanning the gap. CDR3: CASSQDPSQPPDTQYF. The CDR3 DNA reads TGCGCCAGCAGCCAAGATCCTAGTCAGCCCCCAGATACGCAGTATTTT.

The chain combines TRBV5-1 with TRBJ1-2, with 9 nucleotides matching TRBD1. Germline V CDR1 and CDR2: SGHRS, YFSETQ. The ends lost 4 bases at V and 6 bases at J; junction bases unmatched: 10. The CDR3 contains 15 residues. CDR3 DNA sequence: TGCGCCAGCAGCCCGGGACAGGGAGGAATGAATGGCTACACCTTC. Translation: CASSPGQGGMNGYTF.

The rearrangement uses TRBV29-1 and TRBJ2-1; D gene unclear. The CDR3 has 9 amino acids. Germline lookup yields CDR1 SQVTM and CDR2 ANQGSEA. Trimming took off 6 bases at V and 13 bases at J, with 10 bases between the two ends. This chain's CDR3 is CSVEFGQFF. The CDR3 DNA reads as TGCAGCGTGGAGTTTGGACAGTTCTTC.

The chain uses TRBV20-1 and TRBJ1-1, with D possibly TRBD1 on 5 matching bases. The germline V gene has CDR1 DFQATT and CDR2 SNEGSKA (reference sequence). The CDR3 runs 15 residues. V was trimmed by 1 base and J by 3 bases, leaving 15 bases between them. DNA of the CDR3: TGCAGTGCTAGAGGAATCGCTGGGGGGGACACTGAAGCTTTCTTT. This sequence encodes CSARGIAGGDTEAFF.

The chain is built from TRBV15 and TRBJ2-3; 7 positions agree with TRBD2. CDR3 length: 15 amino acids. Germline CDR1 and CDR2: LNHNV and YYDKDF (reference sequence). With V trimmed by 5 bases and J by 4 bases, 9 bases remained unmatched. The CDR3 nucleotides read TGTGCCACCAGCGGCCGCGGGGGTGGGGCAGATACGCAGTATTTT. Protein: CATSGRGGGADTQYF.

The rearrangement joins TRBV6-2 or TRBV6-3 to TRBJ2-2; 11 bases are a match to TRBD2. The germline V gene has CDR1 MNHEY and CDR2 SVGEGT. This CDR3 is built from 14 residues. The J segment lost 6 bases and the V segment lost 8 bases, leaving 5 bases of the junction unmatched. CDR3 loop: CASYPSGRSGELFF. The CDR3 nucleotides are TGTGCCAGCTACCCTAGCGGGAGGTCCGGGGAGCTGTTTTTT.

The table lists this clonotype with a few counts. V and J are TRBV18 and TRBJ2-1, with 7 bases matching TRBD2. There are 14 residues in the CDR3. The germline V gene encodes CDR1 KGHSH and CDR2 LQKENI. Trimming cost V 0 bases and J 6 bases; bases outside gene matches: 2. CDR3 nucleotides: TGTGCCAGCTCACCACCTAGCGGGTTCAATGAGCAGTTCTTC. Protein sequence: CASSPPSGFNEQFF. The entire variable domain, with the rest obtained from reference TRBV18 and TRBJ2-1, is as follows: NAGVMQNPRHLVRRRGQEARLRCSPMKGHSHVYWYRQLPEEGLKFMVYLQKENIIDESGMPKERFSAEFPKEGPSILRIQQVVRGDSAAYFCASSPPSGFNEQFFGPGTRLTVL.

V gene TRBV4-2 combines with J gene TRBJ2-4, with 10 bases lining up with TRBD2. The DNA end favors TRBJ2-7, so the J call may be wrong. The CDR3 sequence is 14 residues long. Germline assignment: CDR1 LGHNA and CDR2 YNFKEQ. CDR3 protein: CASSLAGGRHEQYF. DNA for the CDR3: TGTGCCAGCAGCCTAGCGGGGGGCCGCCACGAGCAGTACTTC.

This chain uses TRBV3-1 with TRBJ2-3; 8 bases are a match to TRBD1. CDR1 is LGHDT and CDR2 is YNNKEL in the germline V gene (reference sequence). The CDR3 runs 17 residues. V lost 0 bases to trimming and J lost 1 base; unmatched junction nucleotides: 6. CDR3 residues: CASSQDSRTGRTDTQYF. The CDR3 nucleotides read TGTGCCAGCAGCCAAGATTCCCGGACAGGGCGCACAGATACGCAGTATTTT.

This clonotype has a handful of counts. J is TRBJ2-1 and V is TRBV5-6; weak D call: TRBD2 (6 bases). Per the germline V gene, CDR1 is SGHDT and CDR2 is YYEEEE. The CDR3 sequence is 13 residues long. Trimming shortened V by 0 bases and J by 8 bases, and 9 bases separated the two germline ends. The CDR3 protein is CASSLAGGYEQFF. CDR3 nucleotide sequence: TGTGCCAGCAGCTTGGCCGGGGGTTATGAGCAGTTCTTC.

There are a few counts of this clonotype. The chain couples TRBV13 to TRBJ1-6, with a possible D match to TRBD1 (5 bases). This CDR3 is built from 14 residues. Germline CDR1 and CDR2: PRHDT and FYEKMQ (reference sequence). Trimming removed 5 bases at V and 10 bases at J, with 15 bases between. CDR3 protein: CASSPEGLESPLHF. CDR3 DNA: TGTGCCAGCAGCCCCGAGGGGCTGGAATCACCCCTCCACTTT.

V gene TRBV12-3 or TRBV12-4 combines with J gene TRBJ2-7, with a tentative D call TRBD2 (6 bases). The last part of the DNA fits TRBJ2-5 better; the J call may be wrong. There are 14 residues in the CDR3. CDR3 DNA: TGTGCCAGCAGTTCGATAGCGGAGCAAGAGACCCAGTACTTC. Its translation: CASSSIAEQETQYF.

The rearrangement uses TRBV7-2 and TRBJ2-5, with 10 bases aligning to TRBD1. The DNA end lines up better with TRBJ2-7; the J call may be wrong. There are 16 residues in the CDR3. CDR1 and CDR2 from the germline V gene are SGHTA and FQGNSA. The CDR3 sequence is CASSFLRQGARYEQYF. CDR3 in DNA: TGTGCCAGCAGCTTTTTAAGACAGGGGGCGAGGTACGAGCAGTACTTC.

This clonotype turned up a few times. V usage is TRBV27 and J usage is TRBJ2-7; 9 bases line up with TRBD2. V was pared by 4 bases and J by 4 bases, with 5 bases of the junction left unmatched. Germline CDR1 reads MNHEY; CDR2 reads SMNVEV (reference sequence). This CDR3 region has 14 residues. The CDR3 protein is CASSSYTSGYEQYF. The CDR3 bases are TGTGCCAGCAGTTCTTACACTAGCGGGTACGAGCAGTACTTC.

This clonotype occurred a few times. The J gene is TRBJ1-2, the V gene TRBV29-1; 9 nucleotides align to TRBD1. V lost 3 bases and J lost 6; bases outside the gene matches: 8. Germline CDR1 and CDR2: SQVTM and ANQGSEA. CDR3 length: 14 residues. CDR3 sequence reads: CSVDYGGQGNGYTF. In DNA form, the CDR3 reads TGCAGCGTTGACTACGGGGGACAGGGTAATGGCTACACCTTC.

This chain joins TRBV28 and TRBJ2-7; 9 bases agree with TRBD1. The CDR3 covers 17 residues. CDR1 MDHEN and CDR2 SYDVKM come from the germline V gene. The V and J ends lost 5 bases and 4 bases, in that order; junction bases with no gene match: 15. The CDR3 DNA follows: TGTGCCAGCAGTGCAGGACTGGACAGGGGATACAAGTACGAGCAGTACTTC. As protein: CASSAGLDRGYKYEQYF.

This clonotype was counted only a few times. The J gene is TRBJ2-1, the V gene TRBV27, with 8 bases matching TRBD1. The CDR3 runs 16 residues. V shed 5 bases and J 8 bases; nucleotides not matched to a gene: 14. Germline V CDR1 and CDR2: MNHEY, SMNVEV (reference sequence). The CDR3 spells CASSPRTGYELYEQFF. CDR3 DNA: TGTGCCAGCAGTCCTCGGACAGGGTATGAGTTATATGAGCAGTTCTTC.

V is TRBV12-3 or TRBV12-4 and J is TRBJ1-4; TRBD1 aligns across 7 bases. V shed 7 bases, J shed 11 bases, and the junction held 10 bases outside the gene matches. This CDR3 spans 13 amino acids. In DNA, the CDR3 is TGTGCCAGCACCTCAGGGACAGCAACCAAACTGTTTTTT. Encoded protein: CASTSGTATKLFF.

The V gene is TRBV4-1, the J gene TRBJ2-3; D gene uncertain. This CDR3 has 16 amino acids. V was cut by 1 base and J by 2 bases, with 13 bases left in between. Germline V gene lookup returns CDR1 MGHRA and CDR2 YSYEKL. The CDR3 loop reads CASSQGAFLATDTQYF. CDR3 sequence (DNA): TGCGCCAGCAGCCAAGGGGCGTTTCTTGCCACAGATACGCAGTATTTT.

This chain uses TRBV2 with TRBJ1-1; 8 bases are shared with TRBD1. V lost 6 bases to trimming and J lost 4 bases; unmatched junction nucleotides: 10. The CDR3 is 15 amino acids. From germline, CDR1 is SNHLY and CDR2 FYNNEI. The CDR3 loop is CASRAYQGASTEAFF. CDR3 DNA: TGTGCCAGCAGGGCCTATCAGGGGGCGAGCACTGAAGCTTTCTTT.

The V and J genes are TRBV7-9 and TRBJ2-7; TRBD2 might be the D (6 bases). Germline V CDR1 and CDR2: SEHNR, FQNEAQ (reference sequence). The V end was cut by 2 bases, the J end by 0 bases, with 14 bases between. The CDR3 length is 16 residues. Here the CDR3 DNA reads TGTGCCAGCAGCTTACCCACTAGCAGAAGCTCCTACGAGCAGTACTTC. This codes for CASSLPTSRSSYEQYF.

The chain has TRBV15 and TRBJ2-3; 8 positions agree with TRBD2. This CDR3 has 16 amino acids. Losses at the gene ends were 3 bases for V and 4 bases for J; bases not matched to a gene: 9. CDR1 and CDR2 from the germline V gene are LNHNV and YYDKDF (reference sequence). CDR3 coding DNA: TGTGCCACCAGCAGGGATAACGGGGGGGCAGCAGATACGCAGTATTTT. This translates into CATSRDNGGAADTQYF.

The count of this clonotype is one. The chain couples TRBV6-4 to TRBJ2-2; 8 bases fit TRBD1. Germline V gene data show CDR1 as MRHNA and CDR2 as SNTAGT. CDR3 size: 16 residues. J lost 0 bases, V lost 5 bases, and 5 bases had no gene match. The CDR3 DNA reads TGTGCCAGCAGTCCGGGACAGGCTTCGAACACCGGGGAGCTGTTTTTT. Protein: CASSPGQASNTGELFF.

The genes are TRBV4-1 and TRBJ2-7, with D perhaps TRBD1 or TRBD2 (5 bases each). Deletions cut 1 base from V and 3 bases from J, with 16 bases between. Germline CDR1 and CDR2: MGHRA and YSYEKL. The length of the CDR3 is 16 residues. CDR3 region: CASSQGVGTQGYEQYF. CDR3 DNA: TGCGCCAGCAGCCAAGGGGTCGGGACCCAGGGCTACGAGCAGTACTTC.

The chain recombines TRBV4-2 with TRBJ2-1; 8 positions agree with TRBD2. Germline V CDR1 and CDR2: LGHNA, YNFKEQ. V lost 0 bases and J lost 5; bases outside the gene matches: 6. This CDR3 has 16 amino acids. The chain's CDR3 is CASSQEIAGMHNEQFF. The CDR3 DNA is TGTGCCAGCAGCCAAGAAATAGCGGGGATGCACAATGAGCAGTTCTTC.

This clonotype was detected only once. The V gene is TRBV20-1, the J gene TRBJ2-5, with 8 positions matching TRBD2. CDR1 DFQATT and CDR2 SNEGSKA come from the germline V gene (reference sequence). J gave up 5 bases and V 5 bases, and 13 bases lay outside the gene matches. The CDR3 has 15 residues. CDR3 nucleotides: TGCAGTGCTTCTCCCGGGACTAGTTGGGGGGAGACCCAGTACTTC. It encodes CSASPGTSWGETQYF.

The rearrangement uses TRBV6-2 or TRBV6-3 and TRBJ2-3, with D possibly called TRBD1 or TRBD2 (5 bases each). V shed 0 bases and J shed 7 bases, with 20 bases lying between them. Germline V lookup: CDR1 MNHEY, CDR2 SVGEGT. The CDR3 spans 17 residues. CDR3 region: CASSYSTRGRSGNTQYF. The CDR3 DNA follows: TGTGCCAGCAGTTACTCGACGAGGGGACGCTCGGGAAATACGCAGTATTTT.

J is TRBJ2-1 and V is TRBV4-1, with TRBD1 matching over 7 bases. This CDR3 is 15 amino acids long. In germline, CDR1 is MGHRA, CDR2 YSYEKL. J lost 1 base, V lost 6 bases, and 6 bases had no gene match. The CDR3 protein is CASRYRDSSYNEQFF. The CDR3 DNA reads TGCGCCAGCAGGTACCGGGACAGTTCCTACAATGAGCAGTTCTTC.